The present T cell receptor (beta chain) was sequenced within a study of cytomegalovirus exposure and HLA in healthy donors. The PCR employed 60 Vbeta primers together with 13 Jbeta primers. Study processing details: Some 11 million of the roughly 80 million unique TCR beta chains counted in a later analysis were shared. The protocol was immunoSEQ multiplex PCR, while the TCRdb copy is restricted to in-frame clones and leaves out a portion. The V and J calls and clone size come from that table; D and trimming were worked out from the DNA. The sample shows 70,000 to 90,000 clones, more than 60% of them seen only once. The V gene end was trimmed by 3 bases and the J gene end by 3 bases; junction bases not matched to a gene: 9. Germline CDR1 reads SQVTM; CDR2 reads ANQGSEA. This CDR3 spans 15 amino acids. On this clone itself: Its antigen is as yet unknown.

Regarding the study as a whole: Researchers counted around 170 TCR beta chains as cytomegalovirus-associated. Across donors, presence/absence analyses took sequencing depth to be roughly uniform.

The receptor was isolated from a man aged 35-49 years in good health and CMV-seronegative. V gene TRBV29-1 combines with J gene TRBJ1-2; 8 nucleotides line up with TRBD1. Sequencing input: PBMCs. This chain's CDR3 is CSVDRTGFEYYGYTF. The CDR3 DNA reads TGCAGCGTTGACCGGACAGGGTTTGAGTACTATGGCTACACCTTC.